These 11 T cell receptor beta chains share one sample of origin, sequenced in a study of blood T cells in healthy people across ages. A second about 6 to 11 cycle PCR used barcoded and J-beta primers. TCRdb passed the 5' RACE reads through MiXCR, listing each CDR3 protein once. Among roughly 700,000 distinct CDR3 sequences listed, 49% were seen once. The sequencing sample was made of blood. The origin of the receptors is a woman aged 55 to 70 in good health.

There are a few counts of this clonotype. This chain joins TRBV7-2 and TRBJ2-3; D call uncertain. Germline loops: CDR1 SGHTA, CDR2 FQGNSA. This CDR3 region has 15 residues. Between the trimmed V and J ends, which lost 1 base and 2 bases, there was a span of 10 bases. CDR3 DNA sequence: TGTGCCAGCAGCTTAGGTTTGGGATACACAGATACGCAGTATTTT. Residues: CASSLGLGYTDTQYF.

The CDR3 is CASSPRRDLAKNIQYF. The CDR3 bases are TGTGCCAGCAGCCCGCGGAGGGATCTAGCCAAAAACATTCAGTACTTC. The rearrangement links TRBV5-6 to TRBJ2-4; TRBD2 might be the D (6 bases). V gave up 4 bases and J gave up 0 bases, with 14 bases separating them. Germline V lookup: CDR1 SGHDT, CDR2 YYEEEE. This CDR3 is 16 amino acids long.

V gene TRBV9 combines with J gene TRBJ2-1; a weak D match, TRBD2 (6 bases). This CDR3 comprises 16 residues. The germline gives CDR1 SGDLS, CDR2 YYNGEE. The V end was cut by 0 bases, the J end by 2 bases, with 12 bases between. The CDR3 region has the DNA TGTGCCAGCAGCGTAGGGGAGCGGGCCCCCTACAATGAGCAGTTCTTC. It translates to CASSVGERAPYNEQFF. The full variable domain, with the rest looked up from reference TRBV9 and TRBJ2-1, is DSGVTQTPKHLITATGQRVTLRCSPRSGDLSVYWYQQSLDQGLQFLIQYYNGEERAKGNILERFSAQQFPDLHSELNLSSLELGDSALYFCASSVGERAPYNEQFFGPGTRLTVL.

The chain joins TRBV7-2 to TRBJ1-2; D uncertain. Germline CDR1 reads SGHTA; CDR2 reads FQGNSA. V was clipped by 4 bases and J by 3 bases, with 9 bases between them. This CDR3 comprises 13 residues. The CDR3: CASSSFTDYGYTF. CDR3 sequence (DNA): TGTGCCAGCAGCTCCTTTACCGACTATGGCTACACCTTC.

This chain joins TRBV18 and TRBJ2-7, with 7 nucleotides matching TRBD1. The germline V gene encodes CDR1 KGHSH and CDR2 LQKENI. The CDR3 has 16 amino acids. After removal of 2 bases from V and 2 bases from J, the junction contained 9 bases not matched to a gene. The CDR3 region has the DNA TGTGCCAGCTCACCAACTCGACAGGGTTTGACCTACGAGCAGTACTTC. Translation gives CASSPTRQGLTYEQYF.

The J gene is TRBJ2-5, the V gene TRBV2; no clear D gene. Trimming took 4 bases from V and 5 from J, leaving 11 bases between them. CDR3 length: 13 residues. Germline CDR1 is SNHLY and CDR2 is FYNNEI. The CDR3 reads CASSAVGPETQYF. The CDR3 DNA follows: TGTGCCAGCAGTGCGGTGGGCCCCGAGACCCAGTACTTC.

The genes are TRBV20-1 and TRBJ2-4, with TRBD1 as a possible D gene (6 bases). Near its end, the DNA agrees better with TRBJ2-7, so the J call may be wrong. This CDR3 is 14 amino acids long. CDR1 and CDR2 from the germline V gene are DFQATT and SNEGSKA (reference sequence). The CDR3, as DNA: TGCAGTGCTAACAGGGTCGGGCAGCACTACGAGCAGTACTTC. Encoded protein: CSANRVGQHYEQYF.

The chain carries TRBV7-9 and TRBJ2-6, with D uncertain. CDR3 length: 14 amino acids. Trimming pared 6 bases from V and 1 base from J, leaving 7 bases between. Looked up from germline, CDR1 is SEHNR and CDR2 is FQNEAQ (reference sequence). CDR3 nucleotide sequence: TGTGCCAGCAGAGTGGGGTCTGGGGCCAACGTCCTGACTTTC. It yields the protein CASRVGSGANVLTF.

The DNA for the CDR3 is TGTGCCAGCAGCACCCATGTGGCTAGCGGCCGGGGGGATACGCAGTATTTT. Its translation is CASSTHVASGRGDTQYF. The chain employs TRBV7-9 and TRBJ2-3; 7 bases align to TRBD2. The CDR3 loop spans 17 amino acids. CDR1 is SEHNR and CDR2 is FQNEAQ in the germline V gene (reference sequence). V shed 5 bases and J 6 bases; nucleotides not matched to a gene: 17.

CDR3 protein: CASSFSGSGGYEQYF. DNA of the CDR3: TGTGCCAGCAGTTTTAGCGGGAGTGGGGGCTACGAGCAGTACTTC. The chain couples TRBV7-3 to TRBJ2-7; 9 nucleotides match TRBD2. The CDR3 is 15 residues long. Per germline, CDR1 SGHTA and CDR2 FQGTGA. V was clipped by 6 bases and J by 3 bases; unmatched bases: 9.

The rearrangement joins TRBV9 to TRBJ2-3; 13 bases are a match to TRBD2. CDR3 length: 18 amino acids. Germline V CDR1 and CDR2: SGDLS, YYNGEE. With V trimmed by 0 bases and J by 2 bases, 6 bases remained unmatched. The CDR3 DNA follows: TGTGCCAGCAGCGTAGCTTTGACTAGCGGGAGGTACACAGATACGCAGTATTTT. Its translation is CASSVALTSGRYTDTQYF.